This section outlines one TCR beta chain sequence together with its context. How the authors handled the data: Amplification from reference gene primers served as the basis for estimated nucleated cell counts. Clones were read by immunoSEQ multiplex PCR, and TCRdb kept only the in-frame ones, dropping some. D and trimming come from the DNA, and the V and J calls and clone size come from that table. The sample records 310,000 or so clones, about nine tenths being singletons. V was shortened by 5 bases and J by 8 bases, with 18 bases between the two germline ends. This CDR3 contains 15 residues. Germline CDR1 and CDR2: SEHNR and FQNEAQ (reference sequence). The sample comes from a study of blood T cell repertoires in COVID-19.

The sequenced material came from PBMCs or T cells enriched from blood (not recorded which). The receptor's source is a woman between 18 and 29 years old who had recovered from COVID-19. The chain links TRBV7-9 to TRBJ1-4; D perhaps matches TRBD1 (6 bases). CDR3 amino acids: CASSRGQPQPEKLFF. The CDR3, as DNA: TGTGCCAGCAGCCGAGGACAGCCCCAGCCCGAAAAACTGTTTTTT.